This T cell receptor beta chain was observed in a study of T cells in women clearing cervical HPV infection. This table comes from immunoSEQ multiplex PCR, and its TCRdb copy is limited to in-frame clones, with some not included. The listing contains around 30,000 clones. Sequenced input: blood buffy coat. This clonotype originated in a woman between 18 and 70 years old with a cervical HPV16 infection that either progressed to CIN3+ or cleared (not recorded which).

The part of the CDR3 DNA that was read is TGCAGTGCCAGACCCGGGGGGGCAAGCTACTATGGC. Translated: CSARPGGASYYG. The entire CDR3 is CSARPGGASYYGYTF. This rearrangement joins TRBV20-1 to TRBJ1-2, with D tentatively TRBD1 (6 bases). The CDR3 is cut off 3 residues early in the read; its end comes from the germline J gene. Trimming left V 6 bases short and J 3 bases short, with 20 bases between. Germline V gives CDR1 DFQATT, CDR2 SNEGSKA (reference sequence). The CDR3 loop spans 15 amino acids.